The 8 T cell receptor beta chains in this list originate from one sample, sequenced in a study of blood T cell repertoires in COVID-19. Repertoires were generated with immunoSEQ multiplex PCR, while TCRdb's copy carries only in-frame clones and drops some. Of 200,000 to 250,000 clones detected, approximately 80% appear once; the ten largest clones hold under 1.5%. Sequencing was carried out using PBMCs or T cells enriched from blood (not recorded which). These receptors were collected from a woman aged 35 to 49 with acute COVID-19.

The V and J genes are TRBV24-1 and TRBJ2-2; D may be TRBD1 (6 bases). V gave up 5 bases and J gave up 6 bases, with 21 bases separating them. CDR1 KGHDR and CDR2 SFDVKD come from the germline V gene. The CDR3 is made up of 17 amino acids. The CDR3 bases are TGTGCCACCAGTGGTGGGGTTTGGGGAGACAGGCCCGGGGAGCTGTTTTTT. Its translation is CATSGGVWGDRPGELFF.

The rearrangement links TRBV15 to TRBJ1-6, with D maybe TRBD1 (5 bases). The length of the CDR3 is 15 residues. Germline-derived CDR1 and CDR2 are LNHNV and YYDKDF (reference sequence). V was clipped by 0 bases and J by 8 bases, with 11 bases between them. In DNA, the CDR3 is TGTGCCACCAGCAGAGATGGACCGGGGGATTCACCCCTCCACTTT. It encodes CATSRDGPGDSPLHF.

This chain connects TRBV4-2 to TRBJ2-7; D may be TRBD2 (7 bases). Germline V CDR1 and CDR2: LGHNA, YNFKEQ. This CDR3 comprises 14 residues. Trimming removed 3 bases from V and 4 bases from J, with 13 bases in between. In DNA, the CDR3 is TGTGCCAGCAGCCAGGGGGGGGCGAGGTACGAGCAGTACTTC. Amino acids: CASSQGGARYEQYF.

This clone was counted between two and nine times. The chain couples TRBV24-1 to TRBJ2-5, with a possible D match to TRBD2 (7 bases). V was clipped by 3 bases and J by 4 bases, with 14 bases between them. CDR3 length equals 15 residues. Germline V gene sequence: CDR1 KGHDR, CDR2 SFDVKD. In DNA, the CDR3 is TGTGCCACCAGTGATGGCGGGGGCGGGGGAGAGACCCAGTACTTC. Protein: CATSDGGGGGETQYF.

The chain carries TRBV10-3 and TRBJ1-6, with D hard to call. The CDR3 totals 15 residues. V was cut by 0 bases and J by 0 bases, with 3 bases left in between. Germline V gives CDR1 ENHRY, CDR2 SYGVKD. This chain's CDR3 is CAISESSSYNSPLHF. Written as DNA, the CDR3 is TGTGCCATCAGTGAGTCCAGCTCCTATAATTCACCCCTCCACTTT.

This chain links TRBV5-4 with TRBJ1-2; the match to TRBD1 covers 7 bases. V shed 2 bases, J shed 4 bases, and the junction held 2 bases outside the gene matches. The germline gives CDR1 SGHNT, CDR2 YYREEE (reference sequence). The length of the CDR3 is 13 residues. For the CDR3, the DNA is TGTGCCAGCAGCTTCAGGGGGAGCTATGGCTACACCTTC. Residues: CASSFRGSYGYTF.

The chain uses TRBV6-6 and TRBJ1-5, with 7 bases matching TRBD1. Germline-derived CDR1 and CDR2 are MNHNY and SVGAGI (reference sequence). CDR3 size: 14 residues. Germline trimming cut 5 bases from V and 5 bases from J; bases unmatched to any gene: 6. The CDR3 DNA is TGTGCCAGCAGTCCTCAGGGGGAACATCAGCCCCAGCATTTT. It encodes CASSPQGEHQPQHF.

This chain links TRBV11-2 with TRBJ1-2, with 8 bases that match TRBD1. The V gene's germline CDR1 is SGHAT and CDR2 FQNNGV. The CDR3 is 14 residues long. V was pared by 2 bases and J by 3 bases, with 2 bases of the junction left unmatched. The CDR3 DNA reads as TGTGCCAGCAGCTTACAGGGGGCGCACTATGGCTACACCTTC. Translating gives CASSLQGAHYGYTF.